The T cell receptor beta chain described here comes from a study of blood T cell repertoires in COVID-19. Whole-study context: Samples representing acute and convalescent COVID-19 were sourced from the United States, Italy and Spain. In each case, the material was cDNA or gDNA derived from T cells, B-cell-depleted T cells, or PBMCs.

In the authors' workflow: Amplifying reference gene primers gave estimates of nucleated cell counts. Sequencing was performed with immunoSEQ multiplex PCR; in TCRdb, only in-frame clones are kept and a portion is missing. V and J calls and clone size follow that table, whereas D and trimming were derived from the DNA. The sample shows around 130,000 clones, 75% to 90% of them seen only once. Sequencing was carried out using peripheral blood. The receptor's source is a woman in her forties or fifties who had recovered from COVID-19.

DNA of the CDR3: TGTGCCAGCAGCGAGGAGGGGTTGGGAGGTCGCTACGAGCAGTACTTC. It encodes CASSEEGLGGRYEQYF. This sequence joins TRBV28 and TRBJ2-7, with D perhaps matching TRBD2 (6 bases). The CDR3 has 16 amino acids. Germline V gives CDR1 MDHEN, CDR2 SYDVKM. V lost 6 bases and J 3 bases, leaving 21 bases between the germline ends. The full variable domain, rest sourced from reference TRBV28 and TRBJ2-7, is DVKVTQSSRYLVKRTGEKVFLECVQDMDHENMFWYRQDPGLGLRLIYFSYDVKMKEKGDIPEGYSVSREKKERFSLILESASTNQTSMYLCASSEEGLGGRYEQYFGPGTRLTVT.